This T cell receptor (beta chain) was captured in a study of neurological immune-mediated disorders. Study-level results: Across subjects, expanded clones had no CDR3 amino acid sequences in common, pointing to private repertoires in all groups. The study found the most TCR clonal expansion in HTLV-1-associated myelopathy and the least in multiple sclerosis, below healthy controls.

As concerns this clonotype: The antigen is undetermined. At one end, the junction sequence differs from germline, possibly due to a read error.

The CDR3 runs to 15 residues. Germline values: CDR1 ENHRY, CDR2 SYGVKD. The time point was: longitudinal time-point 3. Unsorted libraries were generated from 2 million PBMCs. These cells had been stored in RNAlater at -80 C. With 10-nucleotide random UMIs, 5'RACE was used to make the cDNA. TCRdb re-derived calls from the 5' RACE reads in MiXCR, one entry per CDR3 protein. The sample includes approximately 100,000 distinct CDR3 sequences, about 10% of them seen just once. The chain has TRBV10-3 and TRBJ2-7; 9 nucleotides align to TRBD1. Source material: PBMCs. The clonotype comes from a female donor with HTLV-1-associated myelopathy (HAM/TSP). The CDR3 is CAIWVPGQGHYEQYF. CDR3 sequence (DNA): TGCGCCATCTGGGTTCCGGGACAGGGTCACTACGAGCAGTACTTC.